The entry that follows covers one T cell receptor (beta chain) sequence. Original data processing: Researchers report that nucleated cell counts were estimated from reference gene primer amplification. Profiled with immunoSEQ multiplex PCR; TCRdb holds only in-frame clones, not every one. The DNA gave D and trimming, while V, J and clone size come from that table. The sample carries approximately 220,000 clones, around 82% recorded once. V shed 4 bases, J shed 0 bases, and the junction held 1 base outside the gene matches. CDR3 length: 15 amino acids. Germline-derived CDR1 and CDR2 are SGHNT and YYREEE (reference sequence). This specimen comes from a study of blood T cell repertoires in COVID-19. Study summary: Both acute and convalescent COVID-19 samples were obtained from the United States, Italy and Spain. T cells, B-cell-depleted T cells, or PBMCs provided the cDNA or gDNA that served as material.

Input material: peripheral blood. This sequence joins TRBV5-4 and TRBJ1-6, with 7 nucleotides matching TRBD1. The origin of this receptor is a woman aged 55-69 years with acute or convalescent COVID-19. The CDR3 loop is CASSRDSSYNSPLHF. DNA of the CDR3: TGTGCCAGCAGCCGGGACAGCTCCTATAATTCACCCCTCCACTTT.